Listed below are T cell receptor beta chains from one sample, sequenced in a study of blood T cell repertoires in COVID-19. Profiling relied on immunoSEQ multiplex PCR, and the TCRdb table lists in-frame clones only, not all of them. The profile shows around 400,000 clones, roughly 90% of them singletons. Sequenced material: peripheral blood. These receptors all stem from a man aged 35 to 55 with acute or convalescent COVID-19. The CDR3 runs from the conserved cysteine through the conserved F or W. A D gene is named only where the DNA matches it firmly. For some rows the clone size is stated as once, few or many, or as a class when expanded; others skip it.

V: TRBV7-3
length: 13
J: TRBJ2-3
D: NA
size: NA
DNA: TGTGCCAGCAGCTTAACCCTGTCAGATACGCAGTATTTT
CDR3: CASSLTLSDTQYF

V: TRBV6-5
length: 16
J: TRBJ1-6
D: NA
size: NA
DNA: TGTGCCAGCAGTTACTCCCCACAGGGAACGGATTCACCCCTCCACTTT
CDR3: CASSYSPQGTDSPLHF

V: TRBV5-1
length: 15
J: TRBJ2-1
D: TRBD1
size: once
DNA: TGCGCCAGCAGCCTAAGGACAGGGCCGTACAATGAGCAGTTCTTC
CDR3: CASSLRTGPYNEQFF

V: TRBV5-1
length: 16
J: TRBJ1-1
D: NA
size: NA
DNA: TGCGCCAGCAGCTTGTACCCCGACAGAGGGAACACTGAAGCTTTCTTT
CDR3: CASSLYPDRGNTEAFF

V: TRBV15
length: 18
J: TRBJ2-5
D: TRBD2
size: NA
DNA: TGTGCCACCAGCAGTTCAAGGACTAGCGGGGGATCGGAGGAGACCCAGTACTTC
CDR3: CATSSSRTSGGSEETQYF

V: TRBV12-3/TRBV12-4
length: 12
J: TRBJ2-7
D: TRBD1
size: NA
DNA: TGTGCCAGCAGTCCGGGACAGTACGAGCAGTACTTC
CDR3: CASSPGQYEQYF

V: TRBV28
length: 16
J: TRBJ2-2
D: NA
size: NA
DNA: TGTGCCAGCAGCGAAACAGGGCTTGTGGCCACCGGGGAGCTGTTTTTT
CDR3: CASSETGLVATGELFF

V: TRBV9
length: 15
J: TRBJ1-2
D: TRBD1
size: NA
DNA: TGTGCCAGCAACGTTGGGACAGGGCGCTCCTATGGCTACACCTTC
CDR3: CASNVGTGRSYGYTF

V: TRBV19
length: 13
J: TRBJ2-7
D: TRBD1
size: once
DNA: TGTGCCAGTAATCGACAGGGCGCCTACGAGCAGTACTTC
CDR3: CASNRQGAYEQYF

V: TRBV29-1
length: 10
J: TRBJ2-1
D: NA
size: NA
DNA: TGCAGCACAGCAGGCAATGAGCAGTTCTTC
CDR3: CSTAGNEQFF

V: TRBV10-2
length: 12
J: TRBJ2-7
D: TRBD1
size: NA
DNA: TGCGCCAGTGGGACAGGGGGTGAAGAGCAGTACTTC
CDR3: CASGTGGEEQYF

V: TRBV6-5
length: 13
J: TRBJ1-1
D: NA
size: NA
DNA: TGTGCCAGCGGGGGGTCGATGAACACTGAAGCTTTCTTT
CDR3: CASGGSMNTEAFF

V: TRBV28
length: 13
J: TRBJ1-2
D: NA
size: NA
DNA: TGTGCCAGCAGTTTATCCCCCAGCTATGGCTACACCTTC
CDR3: CASSLSPSYGYTF

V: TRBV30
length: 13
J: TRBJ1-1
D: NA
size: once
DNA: TGTGCCTGGAGTGTACGCGGTAACACTGAAGCTTTCTTT
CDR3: CAWSVRGNTEAFF